The present TCR beta chain was sequenced within a study of technical replicates of blood from a few donors. The table came from immunoSEQ multiplex PCR; TCRdb's copy has only in-frame clones and leaves some out. Of tens of thousands of clones in the sample, around 84% were seen once. With 5 bases clipped from V and 8 bases from J, the junction kept 10 bases outside the gene matches. Germline V lookup: CDR1 SNHLY, CDR2 FYNNEI. CDR3 length: 15 amino acids. The source material was PBMCs. This TCR came from a human donor in good health. Some clones in this sample may be carry-over from other donors' samples. The chain joins TRBV2 to TRBJ1-2; 11 bases line up with TRBD1. The CDR3 sequence is CASSSPGQGVGGYTF. In nucleotides, the CDR3 is TGTGCCAGCAGTTCACCGGGACAGGGGGTTGGCGGCTACACCTTC.